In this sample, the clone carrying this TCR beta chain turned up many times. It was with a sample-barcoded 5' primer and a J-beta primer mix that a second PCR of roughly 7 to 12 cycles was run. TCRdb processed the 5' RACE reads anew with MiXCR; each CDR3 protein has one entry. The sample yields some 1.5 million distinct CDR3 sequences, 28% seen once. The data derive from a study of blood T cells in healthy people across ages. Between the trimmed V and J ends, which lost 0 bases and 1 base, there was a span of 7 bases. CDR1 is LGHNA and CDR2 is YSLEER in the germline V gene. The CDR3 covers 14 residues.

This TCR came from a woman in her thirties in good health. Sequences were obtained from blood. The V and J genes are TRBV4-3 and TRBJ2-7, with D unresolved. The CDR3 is CASSQDDGSYEQYF. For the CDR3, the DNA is TGCGCCAGCAGCCAAGATGACGGGTCCTACGAGCAGTACTTC.